The present entry profiles one TCR beta chain with its context. The CDR3 spans 12 residues. Trimming removed 6 bases from V and 4 bases from J, with 9 bases in between. Germline V gene lookup returns CDR1 SQVTM and CDR2 ANQGSEA. This entry belongs to a study of CD8+ T cells in alopecia areata. Extracted RNA was reverse transcribed, and the resulting cDNA served as sequencing template. Repertoires were generated with immunoSEQ multiplex PCR, while TCRdb's copy carries only in-frame clones and drops some. The sample gives around 210,000 clones, around three fifths of which show up once; about 5.3% is in the top ten.

The chain combines TRBV29-1 with TRBJ2-2, with unresolved D. The source is a human donor in good health. Sequenced sample: CD8+ T cells sorted from blood. The CDR3 bases are TGCAGCGTGGCCACGGGCACCGGGGAGCTGTTTTTT. Encoded protein: CSVATGTGELFF.